The rows below give T cell receptor beta chains drawn from one sample of a study of T-cell memory formation after mild COVID-19. TCRdb independently ran MiXCR on the 5' RACE reads; one entry per CDR3 protein. This sample has 150,000 to 200,000 distinct CDR3 sequences, with roughly 15% found just once. The sample was PBMCs or a T cell subset sorted from them (not recorded which). The receptors originated from an adult woman who had mild COVID-19 (a few samples of this study predate the infection). Cell type and time point are not known. Both conserved end residues are part of each CDR3. The D gene is left open where the match is weak. Size is omitted from some rows. Given values are once, few, many or a class for expanded clones.

J gene: TRBJ2-7
clone size: many
V gene: TRBV12-3/TRBV12-4
D gene: .
CDR3 protein: CASSLVGVGYEQYF
CDR3 DNA: TGTGCCAGCAGTTTAGTGGGGGTCGGCTACGAGCAGTACTTC

J gene: TRBJ2-5
clone size: many
V gene: TRBV7-2
D gene: .
CDR3 protein: CASSLSRETQYF
CDR3 DNA: TGTGCCAGCAGCTTGTCTCGGGAGACCCAGTACTTC

J gene: TRBJ2-6
clone size: .
V gene: TRBV12-3/TRBV12-4
D gene: .
CDR3 protein: CASSQGQSASGANVLTF
CDR3 DNA: TGTGCCAGCAGTCAAGGACAGTCCGCTTCTGGGGCCAACGTCCTGACTTTC

J gene: TRBJ1-1
clone size: .
V gene: TRBV27
D gene: TRBD1
CDR3 protein: CASSLRTGSSRVAFF
CDR3 DNA: TGTGCCAGCAGTCTCCGGACAGGGTCCTCTCGAGTGGCTTTCTTT

J gene: TRBJ2-7
clone size: .
V gene: TRBV3-1
D gene: TRBD1
CDR3 protein: CASSQDGTGGEQYF
CDR3 DNA: TGTGCCAGCAGCCAAGATGGGACAGGGGGCGAGCAGTACTTC

J gene: TRBJ2-1
clone size: many
V gene: TRBV5-1
D gene: TRBD2
CDR3 protein: CASSLEGLGRNEQFF
CDR3 DNA: TGCGCCAGCAGCTTGGAGGGACTAGGACGGAATGAGCAGTTCTTC

J gene: TRBJ2-3
clone size: few
V gene: TRBV5-4
D gene: TRBD2
CDR3 protein: CASSRQLAGTDTQYF
CDR3 DNA: TGTGCCAGCAGCCGCCAACTAGCGGGGACCGATACGCAGTATTTT

J gene: TRBJ2-3
clone size: few
V gene: TRBV5-1
D gene: TRBD1
CDR3 protein: CASSQGQGDADTQYF
CDR3 DNA: TGCGCCAGCAGTCAGGGACAGGGTGACGCAGATACGCAGTATTTT

J gene: TRBJ2-3
clone size: few
V gene: TRBV9
D gene: .
CDR3 protein: CASSKGGVPDTQYF
CDR3 DNA: TGTGCCAGCAGCAAGGGCGGGGTCCCAGATACGCAGTATTTT

J gene: TRBJ2-1
clone size: few
V gene: TRBV5-1
D gene: TRBD2
CDR3 protein: CASSLRSRAGGPNEQFF
CDR3 DNA: TGCGCCAGCAGCTTGAGGTCGCGAGCGGGAGGGCCAAATGAGCAGTTCTTC

J gene: TRBJ1-6
clone size: few
V gene: TRBV10-2
D gene: TRBD1
CDR3 protein: CASSEGTGVSPLHF
CDR3 DNA: TGCGCCAGCAGTGAGGGGACAGGGGTTTCACCCCTCCACTTT

J gene: TRBJ2-3
clone size: few
V gene: TRBV4-1
D gene: .
CDR3 protein: CASSLFPHGGDTDTQYF
CDR3 DNA: TGCGCCAGCAGCCTCTTCCCGCACGGGGGAGACACAGATACGCAGTATTTT

J gene: TRBJ1-1
clone size: few
V gene: TRBV20-1
D gene: TRBD1
CDR3 protein: CSARERQGANTEAFF
CDR3 DNA: TGCAGTGCTAGGGAGAGACAGGGGGCAAATACTGAAGCTTTCTTT

J gene: TRBJ2-7
clone size: few
V gene: TRBV3-1
D gene: TRBD1
CDR3 protein: CASSPNEGAEQYF
CDR3 DNA: TGTGCCAGCAGCCCGAACGAGGGGGCTGAGCAGTACTTC

J gene: TRBJ2-5
clone size: .
V gene: TRBV6-5
D gene: .
CDR3 protein: CASSPSTGLRETQYF
CDR3 DNA: TGTGCCAGCAGTCCATCGACGGGGCTAAGGGAGACCCAGTACTTC

J gene: TRBJ2-7
clone size: few
V gene: TRBV6-6
D gene: TRBD2
CDR3 protein: CASQRGDSYEQYF
CDR3 DNA: TGTGCCAGCCAGCGGGGGGACTCCTACGAGCAGTACTTC

J gene: TRBJ2-7
clone size: .
V gene: TRBV5-1
D gene: TRBD2
CDR3 protein: CASSFASGGYEQYF
CDR3 DNA: TGCGCCAGCAGCTTCGCTAGCGGGGGTTACGAGCAGTACTTC

J gene: TRBJ2-2
clone size: .
V gene: TRBV3-1
D gene: TRBD2
CDR3 protein: CASRQFRTSGLTGELFF
CDR3 DNA: TGTGCCAGCAGACAATTCCGGACTAGCGGGCTCACCGGGGAGCTGTTTTTT

J gene: TRBJ2-7
clone size: .
V gene: TRBV11-1
D gene: .
CDR3 protein: CASSRGTEGYEQYF
CDR3 DNA: TGTGCCAGCAGTCGGGGGACCGAGGGGTACGAGCAGTACTTC